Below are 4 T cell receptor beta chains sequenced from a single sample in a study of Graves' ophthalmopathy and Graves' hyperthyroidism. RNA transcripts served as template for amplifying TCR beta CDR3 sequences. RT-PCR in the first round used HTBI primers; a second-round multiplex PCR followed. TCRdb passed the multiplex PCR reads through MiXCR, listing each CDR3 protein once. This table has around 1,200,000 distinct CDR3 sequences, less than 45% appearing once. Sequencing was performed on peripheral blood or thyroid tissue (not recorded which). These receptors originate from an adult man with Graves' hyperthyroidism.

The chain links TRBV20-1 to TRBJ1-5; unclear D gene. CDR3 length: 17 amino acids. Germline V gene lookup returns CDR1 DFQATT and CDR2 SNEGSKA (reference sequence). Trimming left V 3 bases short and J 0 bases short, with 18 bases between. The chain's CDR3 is CSASPSLEFYSNQPQHF. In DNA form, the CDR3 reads TGCAGTGCTAGCCCTTCCTTAGAATTCTATAGCAATCAGCCCCAGCATTTT.

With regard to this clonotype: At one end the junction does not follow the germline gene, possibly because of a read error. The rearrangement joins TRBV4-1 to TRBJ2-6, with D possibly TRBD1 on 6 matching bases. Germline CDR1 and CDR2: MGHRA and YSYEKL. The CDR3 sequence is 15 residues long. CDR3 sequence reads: CASSYRESGANVLIF. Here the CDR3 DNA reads TGCGCCAGCAGCTACAGGGAGTCTGGGGCCAACGTCCTGATTTTC.

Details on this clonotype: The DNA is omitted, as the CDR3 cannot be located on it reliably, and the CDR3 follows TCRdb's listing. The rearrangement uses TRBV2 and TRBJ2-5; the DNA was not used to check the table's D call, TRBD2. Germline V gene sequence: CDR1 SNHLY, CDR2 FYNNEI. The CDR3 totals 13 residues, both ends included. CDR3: CACSASNEETQYF.

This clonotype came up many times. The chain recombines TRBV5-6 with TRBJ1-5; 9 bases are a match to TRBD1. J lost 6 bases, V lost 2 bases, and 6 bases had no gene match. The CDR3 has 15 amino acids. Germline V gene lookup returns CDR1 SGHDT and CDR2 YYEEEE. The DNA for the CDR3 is TGTGCCAGCAGCTTTTGGGGGACAGGGATTCAGCCCCAGCATTTT. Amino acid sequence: CASSFWGTGIQPQHF.